These T cell receptor beta chains were read from a single sample in a study of T cell repertoires in cytomegalovirus infection. Each CDR3 protein is one row after TCRdb ran MiXCR on the reads. This sample carries 900,000 to 950,000 distinct CDR3 sequences, 31% of them seen once, and the ten largest clones take 13%. Antigen specificity for these receptors is unknown. This sample comprised cultured CD8+ T cells from PBMCs, obtained from culture after CMV antigen stimulation. All receptors come from a human donor in good health (CMV status not recorded). Some clones in this sample may be carry-over from other donors' samples. Each CDR3 is given with its conserved first and last residue. The D gene is left open where the match is weak. Clone sizes are given selectively: once, few, many, or a class where the clone is expanded.

j_gene,v_gene,abundance,d_gene,CDR3aa,CDR3nt
TRBJ2-3,TRBV6-1,once,-,CASPGPTPSDTQYF,TGTGCCAGCCCTGGGCCCACACCAAGCGATACGCAGTATTTT
TRBJ2-5,TRBV7-8,-,TRBD2,CASSSPASGGAGETQYF,TGTGCCAGCAGCTCCCCAGCGAGCGGGGGGGCTGGAGAGACCCAGTACTTC
TRBJ1-4,TRBV4-1,few,-,CASSQTPSGANEKLFF,TGCGCCAGCAGCCAAACTCCATCGGGTGCTAATGAAAAACTGTTTTTT
TRBJ2-1,TRBV7-3,-,-,CARGLNNEQFF,TGTGCCAGGGGACTCAACAATGAGCAGTTCTTC
TRBJ1-6,TRBV12-3/TRBV12-4,-,TRBD1,CASSWGTGWSPLHF,TGTGCCAGCAGTTGGGGGACAGGGTGGTCACCCCTCCACTTT
TRBJ1-4,TRBV2,-,-,CANSEAALLTTNEKLFF,TGTGCCAACAGTGAAGCGGCCTTACTGACAACTAATGAAAAACTGTTTTTT
TRBJ1-5,TRBV12-3/TRBV12-4,many,-,CASSLTGQPQHF,TGTGCCAGCAGTTTAACGGGTCAGCCCCAGCATTTT
TRBJ1-2,TRBV7-6,-,-,CASSLAGSVYGYTF,TGTGCCAGCAGCTTAGCGGGCAGCGTCTATGGCTACACCTTC
TRBJ2-3,TRBV7-6,few,TRBD2,CASSRQAASGGFTDTQYF,TGTGCCAGCAGCCGACAAGCGGCTAGCGGGGGTTTCACAGATACGCAGTATTTT
TRBJ2-6,TRBV11-1,-,TRBD1,CASSPRDRGLSGANVLTF,TGTGCCAGCAGCCCCCGGGACAGGGGGCTGTCTGGGGCCAACGTCCTGACTTTC
TRBJ2-5,TRBV5-3,-,-,CASCWGVEVFCETQYF,TGTGCCAGCTGCTGGGGCGTGGAGGTTTTTTGTGAGACCCAGTACTTC
TRBJ2-1,TRBV7-8,few,TRBD2,CASSGTTSGVYNEQFF,TGTGCCAGCAGCGGAACGACTAGCGGGGTTTACAATGAGCAGTTCTTC
TRBJ2-2,TRBV9,-,-,CASSVGSTNTGELFF,TGTGCCAGCAGCGTGGGCAGCACGAACACCGGGGAGCTGTTTTTT
TRBJ2-3,TRBV7-2,-,-,CASSTNRARAGADTQYF,TGTGCCAGCAGCACCAACAGGGCGAGGGCCGGTGCAGATACGCAGTATTTT
TRBJ1-4,TRBV7-6,-,TRBD1,CASSFFDRGNEKLFF,TGTGCCAGCAGCTTCTTCGACAGGGGTAATGAAAAACTGTTTTTT
TRBJ2-3,TRBV14,-,-,CASSQVTAARIPSTDTQYF,TGTGCCAGCAGCCAAGTTACAGCGGCGCGAATTCCTAGCACAGATACGCAGTATTTT
TRBJ1-1,TRBV5-6,-,TRBD1,CASSLVVQGGNTEAFF,TGTGCCAGCAGCTTGGTGGTCCAGGGGGGAAACACTGAAGCTTTCTTT
TRBJ1-1,TRBV19,-,TRBD1,CASSIGQGVTEAFF,TGTGCCAGTAGTATCGGACAGGGCGTCACTGAAGCTTTCTTT
TRBJ2-1,TRBV6-2/TRBV6-3,few,TRBD1,CASSYPGQGYNEQFF,TGTGCCAGCAGTTACCCGGGACAGGGCTACAATGAGCAGTTCTTC